The source of this T cell receptor (beta chain) is a study of cytomegalovirus exposure and HLA in healthy donors. General study points: Rarity characterized most TCR sequences, yet some public TCRs appeared in many donors. The study labeled more than 150 TCR beta chains cytomegalovirus-associated.

Assay: immunoSEQ multiplex PCR; the TCRdb copy retains only in-frame clones and omits some. The sample contains around 250,000 clones, less than 95% of which appear only once. This CDR3 contains 17 residues. Germline lookup yields CDR1 LNHNV and CDR2 YYDKDF (reference sequence). Deletions cut 1 base from V and 5 bases from J, with 18 bases between. This clone was counted a few times. The antigen remains unidentified. This TCR was recovered from a woman in her 30s in good health and CMV-seronegative. Sequenced sample: PBMCs. The chain employs TRBV15 and TRBJ2-1; perhaps TRBD2 as D (7 bases). CDR3 bases: TGTGCCACCAGCAGAGGCGGGGGCTCTGGGATGGACAATGAGCAGTTCTTC. This sequence encodes CATSRGGGSGMDNEQFF.